The rows below give T cell receptor beta chains drawn from one sample of a study of blood T cell repertoires in COVID-19. Sequenced by immunoSEQ multiplex PCR; TCRdb stores in-frame clones only, minus some. The data show 150,000 to 200,000 clones, roughly 86% seen once. Sequenced input: peripheral blood. These receptor sequences come from a man in his fifties or sixties with COVID-19, enrolled during active disease. Each CDR3 is given with its conserved first and last residue. A D gene is named only where the DNA matches it firmly. Size is stated for part of the rows, as once, few or many counts, or as a class when the clone is expanded.

V gene	clone size	J gene	D gene	CDR3 protein	CDR3 DNA
TRBV24-1	NA	TRBJ2-1	NA	CATSDSQLSYNEQFF	TGTGCCACCAGTGATTCACAGCTGTCCTACAATGAGCAGTTCTTC
TRBV11-3	once	TRBJ1-3	NA	CASSSTVISGNTIYF	TGTGCCAGCAGCTCGACAGTAATCTCTGGAAACACCATATATTTT
TRBV29-1	few	TRBJ2-7	TRBD1	CSVEGQTYEQYF	TGCAGCGTTGAGGGACAGACCTACGAGCAGTACTTC
TRBV2	few	TRBJ2-7	TRBD2	CAGTSGAYEQYF	TGTGCCGGCACTAGCGGCGCCTACGAGCAGTACTTC
TRBV10-2	NA	TRBJ1-1	TRBD1	CASSQLTGDGTEAFF	TGCGCCAGCAGTCAACTAACAGGGGATGGCACTGAAGCTTTCTTT
TRBV28	NA	TRBJ1-5	NA	CASRTQVSNQPQHF	TGTGCCAGCAGAACACAAGTTAGCAATCAGCCCCAGCATTTT
TRBV14	NA	TRBJ1-4	TRBD1	CASSQDDWTGWALNEKLFF	TGTGCCAGCAGCCAAGATGATTGGACAGGGTGGGCCCTTAATGAAAAACTGTTTTTT
TRBV18	NA	TRBJ2-1	NA	CASSPQPLVAYNEQFF	TGTGCCAGCTCACCCCAACCCCTAGTTGCCTACAATGAGCAGTTCTTC
TRBV7-2	few	TRBJ1-3	NA	CASSSQYSGNTIYF	TGTGCCAGCAGCTCACAATACTCTGGAAACACCATATATTTT
TRBV7-2	NA	TRBJ1-5	NA	CASSLDYPGTNSNQPQHF	TGTGCCAGCAGCTTAGATTATCCAGGGACTAATAGCAATCAGCCCCAGCATTTT
TRBV15	NA	TRBJ1-4	TRBD1	CATSRDRGEKLFF	TGTGCCACCAGCAGGGACAGGGGTGAAAAACTGTTTTTT
TRBV5-4	few	TRBJ1-3	NA	CASSLRIPWGPSGNTIYF	TGTGCCAGCAGCCTGCGGATTCCTTGGGGGCCCTCTGGAAACACCATATATTTT
TRBV7-8	once	TRBJ1-1	NA	CASSLKFGATLNTEAFF	TGTGCCAGCAGCTTAAAGTTTGGGGCGACGTTGAACACTGAAGCTTTCTTT
TRBV5-1	NA	TRBJ2-5	NA	CASSFLETQYF	TGCGCCAGCAGCTTCCTGGAGACCCAGTACTTC
TRBV6-2/TRBV6-3	NA	TRBJ1-1	NA	CASSTWTGGNTEAFF	TGTGCCAGCAGTACTTGGACGGGGGGGAACACTGAAGCTTTCTTT
TRBV4-3	NA	TRBJ1-1	NA	CASSQDLYTEAFF	TGCGCCAGCAGCCAAGATCTGTACACTGAAGCTTTCTTT
TRBV6-1	NA	TRBJ1-2	NA	CASSEARRSTNYGYTF	TGTGCCAGCAGTGAAGCGAGAAGGAGTACTAACTATGGCTACACCTTC
TRBV19	few	TRBJ1-6	NA	CASSTVVSAAPLHF	TGTGCCAGTAGTACCGTAGTTTCGGCGGCCCCCCTCCACTTT
TRBV19	once	TRBJ2-3	NA	CASSIPGTLNSDTQYF	TGTGCCAGTAGTATTCCCGGGACTCTCAATTCAGATACGCAGTATTTT
TRBV19	few	TRBJ2-1	NA	CASSPFPRLTEQFF	TGTGCCAGTAGCCCTTTTCCGAGACTGACGGAGCAGTTCTTC